The 3 T cell receptor beta chains below were found in one sample sequenced in a study of T cells in Graves' hyperthyroidism and ophthalmopathy. TCR beta CDR3 regions were amplified from RNA transcripts. The HTBI primer set was used in a first-round RT-PCR of the TCR CDR3. One entry per CDR3 protein, called by TCRdb with MiXCR from the multiplex PCR reads. The table includes hundreds of thousands of distinct CDR3 sequences, approximately 16% detected once. Sequences were obtained from blood. All receptors derive from a middle-aged woman with Graves' ophthalmopathy.

The rearrangement joins TRBV7-9 to TRBJ1-6, with D tentatively TRBD1 (5 bases). Trimming cost V 2 bases and J 10 bases, with 18 bases left between them. This CDR3 spans 16 amino acids. Germline CDR1 reads SEHNR; CDR2 reads FQNEAQ (reference sequence). CDR3 bases: TGTGCCAGCAGCTTAAACGGGGGATACGTTGAATCACCCCTCCACTTT. It specifies CASSLNGGYVESPLHF. Based on the CDR3 plus reference TRBV7-9 and TRBJ1-6, the full variable domain is DTGVSQNPRHKITKRGQNVTFRCDPISEHNRLYWYRQTLGQGPEFLTYFQNEAQLEKSRLLSDRFSAERPKGSFSTLEIQRTEQGDSAMYLCASSLNGGYVESPLHFGNGTRLTVT.

The chain employs TRBV6-7 and TRBJ2-5; 7 bases are a match to TRBD2. TRBV6-7 is marked as an open reading frame, function uncertain. The CDR3 totals 14 residues. Losses at the gene ends were 7 bases for V and 1 base for J; bases not matched to a gene: 6. The CDR3 nucleotides read TGTGCCAGCATGGGGCGGGAGTTCCAAGAGACCCAGTACTTC. As protein: CASMGREFQETQYF.

At least ten counts were recorded for this clonotype. The genes are TRBV29-1 and TRBJ2-5, with D unclear. Germline V lookup: CDR1 SQVTM, CDR2 ANQGSEA. V shed 4 bases and J shed 2 bases, with 14 bases lying between them. The CDR3 runs 14 residues. CDR3 amino acids: CSVAAGGKQETQYF. CDR3 sequence (DNA): TGCAGCGTTGCCGCTGGCGGTAAACAAGAGACCCAGTACTTC.